The entry that follows covers one T cell receptor beta chain sequence. Its antigen remains unidentified. The CDR3 consists of 18 residues. CDR1 is LNHDA, CDR2 SQIVND, per germline (reference sequence). Trimming cost V 2 bases and J 0 bases; bases outside gene matches: 11. These data originate in a study of shared clonotypes between healthy human individuals. Study-level points and caveats: The sampled material consisted only of blood, and tissue repertoires are likely to differ. Rarefaction curves obtained for sorted subsets showed sequencing incomplete despite large depth.

The table came from immunoSEQ multiplex PCR; TCRdb's copy has only in-frame clones and leaves some out. Here the sample spans roughly 2.5 million clones, more than 80% being singletons. Sample: naive CD4+ T cells sorted from blood. Subset defined: CD45RA+ positively selected. The genes are TRBV19 and TRBJ1-2; TRBD1 matches at 8 bases. The sequence derives from a man aged 18-30 years in good health. The CDR3 DNA reads as TGTGCCAGTAGTATACTTCGCCCTGAGACAGGGGCTAACTATGGCTACACCTTC. This sequence encodes CASSILRPETGANYGYTF.